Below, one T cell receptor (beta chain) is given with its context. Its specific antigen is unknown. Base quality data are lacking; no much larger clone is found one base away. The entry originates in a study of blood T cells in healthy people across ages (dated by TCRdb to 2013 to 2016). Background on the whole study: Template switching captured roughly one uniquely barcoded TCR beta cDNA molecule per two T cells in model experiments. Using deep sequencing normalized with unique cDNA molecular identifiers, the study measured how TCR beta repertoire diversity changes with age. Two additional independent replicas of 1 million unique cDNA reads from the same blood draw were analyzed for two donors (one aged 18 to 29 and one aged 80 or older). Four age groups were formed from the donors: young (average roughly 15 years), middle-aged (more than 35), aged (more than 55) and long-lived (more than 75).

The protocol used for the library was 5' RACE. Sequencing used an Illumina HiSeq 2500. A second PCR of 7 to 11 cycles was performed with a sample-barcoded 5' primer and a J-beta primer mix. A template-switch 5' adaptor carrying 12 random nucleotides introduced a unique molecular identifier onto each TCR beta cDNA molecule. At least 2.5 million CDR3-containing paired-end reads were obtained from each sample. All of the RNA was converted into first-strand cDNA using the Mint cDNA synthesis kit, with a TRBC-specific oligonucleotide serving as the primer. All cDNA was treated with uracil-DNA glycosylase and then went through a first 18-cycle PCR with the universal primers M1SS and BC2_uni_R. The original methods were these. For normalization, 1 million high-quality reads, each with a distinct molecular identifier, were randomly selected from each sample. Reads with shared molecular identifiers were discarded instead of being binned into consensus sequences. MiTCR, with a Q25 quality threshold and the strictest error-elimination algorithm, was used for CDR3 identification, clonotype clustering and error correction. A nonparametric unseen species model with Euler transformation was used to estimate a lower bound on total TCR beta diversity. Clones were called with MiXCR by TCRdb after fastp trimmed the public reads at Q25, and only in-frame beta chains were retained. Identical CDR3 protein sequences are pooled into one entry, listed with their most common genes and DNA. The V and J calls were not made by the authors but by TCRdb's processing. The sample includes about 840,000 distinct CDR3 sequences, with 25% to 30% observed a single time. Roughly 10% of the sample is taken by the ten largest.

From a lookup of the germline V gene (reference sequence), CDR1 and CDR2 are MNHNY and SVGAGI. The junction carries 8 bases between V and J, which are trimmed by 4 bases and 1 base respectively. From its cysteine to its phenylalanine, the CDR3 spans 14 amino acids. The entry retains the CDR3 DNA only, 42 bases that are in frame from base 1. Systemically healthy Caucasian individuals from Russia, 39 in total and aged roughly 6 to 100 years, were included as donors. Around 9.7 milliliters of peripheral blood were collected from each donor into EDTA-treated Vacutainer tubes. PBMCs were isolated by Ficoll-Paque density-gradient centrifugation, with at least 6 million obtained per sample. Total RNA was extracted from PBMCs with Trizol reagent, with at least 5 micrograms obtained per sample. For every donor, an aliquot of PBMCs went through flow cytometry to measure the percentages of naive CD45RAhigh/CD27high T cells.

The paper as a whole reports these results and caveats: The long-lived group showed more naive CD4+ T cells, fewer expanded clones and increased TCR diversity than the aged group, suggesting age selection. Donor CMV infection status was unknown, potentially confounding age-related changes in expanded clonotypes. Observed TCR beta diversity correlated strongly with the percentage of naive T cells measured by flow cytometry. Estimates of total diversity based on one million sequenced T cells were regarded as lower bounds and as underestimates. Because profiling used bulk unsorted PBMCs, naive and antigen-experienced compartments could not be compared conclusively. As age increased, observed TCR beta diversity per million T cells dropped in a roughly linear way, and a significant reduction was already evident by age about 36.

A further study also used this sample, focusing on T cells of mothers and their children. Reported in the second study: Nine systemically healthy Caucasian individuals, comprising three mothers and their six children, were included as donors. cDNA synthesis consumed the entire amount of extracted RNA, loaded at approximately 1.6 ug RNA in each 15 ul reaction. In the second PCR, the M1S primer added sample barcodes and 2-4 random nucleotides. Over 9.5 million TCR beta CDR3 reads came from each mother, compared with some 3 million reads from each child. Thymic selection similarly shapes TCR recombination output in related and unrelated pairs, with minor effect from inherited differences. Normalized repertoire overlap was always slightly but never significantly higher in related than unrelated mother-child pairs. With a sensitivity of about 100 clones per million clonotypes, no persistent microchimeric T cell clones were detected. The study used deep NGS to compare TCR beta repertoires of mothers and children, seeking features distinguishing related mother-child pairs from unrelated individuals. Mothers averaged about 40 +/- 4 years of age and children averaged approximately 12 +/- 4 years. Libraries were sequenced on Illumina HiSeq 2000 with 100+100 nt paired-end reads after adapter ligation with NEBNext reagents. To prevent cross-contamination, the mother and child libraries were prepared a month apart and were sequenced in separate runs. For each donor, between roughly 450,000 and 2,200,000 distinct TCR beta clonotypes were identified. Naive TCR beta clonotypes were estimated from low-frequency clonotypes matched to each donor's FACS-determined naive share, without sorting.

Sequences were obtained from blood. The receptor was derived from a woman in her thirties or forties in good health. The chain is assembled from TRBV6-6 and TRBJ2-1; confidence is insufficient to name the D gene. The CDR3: CASSFQISYNEQFF. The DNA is TGTGCCAGCAGTTTCCAAATTTCCTACAATGAGCAGTTCTTC.